What follows are 10 T cell receptor beta chains derived from one specimen sequenced in a study of blood T cell repertoires in COVID-19. The assay was immunoSEQ multiplex PCR, and TCRdb's table has in-frame clones only and misses some. This table has about 62,000 clones, approximately 90% appearing once. Sequences were obtained from peripheral blood. Source of these receptors: a woman aged 55-69 years with acute or convalescent COVID-19.

V and J are TRBV19 and TRBJ1-4; TRBD1 matches 9 bases. The germline V gene has CDR1 LNHDA and CDR2 SQIVND (reference sequence). V gave up 6 bases and J gave up 2 bases; unmatched junction bases: 4. The CDR3 sequence is 15 residues long. The CDR3: CASSLTGGTNEKLFF. CDR3 nucleotide sequence: TGTGCCAGTAGCCTTACAGGGGGCACTAATGAAAAACTGTTTTTT.

The J gene is TRBJ2-5, the V gene TRBV6-5, with 8 bases matching TRBD2. Germline V gives CDR1 MNHEY, CDR2 SVGAGI. This CDR3 has 15 amino acids. Trimming at V came to 6 bases and at J to 3 bases, leaving 9 bases not matched to a gene. The CDR3 protein is CASRSPSRGEETQYF. The DNA of the CDR3 is TGTGCCAGCAGGTCCCCATCGCGGGGGGAAGAGACCCAGTACTTC.

CDR3 sequence reads: CASSLDRGPNQPQHF. The CDR3, as DNA: TGTGCCAGCAGCCTGGACAGGGGACCCAATCAGCCCCAGCATTTT. The genes are TRBV28 and TRBJ1-5; 9 positions agree with TRBD1. The V segment lost 6 bases and the J segment 3 bases; nucleotides outside the gene matches: 6. This CDR3 is built from 15 residues. Per the germline V gene, CDR1 is MDHEN and CDR2 is SYDVKM.

This rearrangement joins TRBV10-2 to TRBJ2-3, with a tentative D call TRBD1 (5 bases). Germline loops: CDR1 WSHSY, CDR2 SAAADI. V lost 10 bases, J lost 2 bases, and 13 bases lay in between. The CDR3 consists of 13 residues. This chain's CDR3 is CATSTGHTDTQYF. For the CDR3, the DNA is TGCGCCACCTCAACAGGACACACAGATACGCAGTATTTT.

The chain employs TRBV10-3 and TRBJ1-6; no clear D gene. The germline gives CDR1 ENHRY, CDR2 SYGVKD. V was shortened by 3 bases and J by 10 bases, with 10 bases between the two germline ends. The CDR3 runs 13 residues. The CDR3, as DNA: TGTGCCATCAGTGAAGAGTTTCGATCACCCCTCCACTTT. Its protein product is CAISEEFRSPLHF.

V gene TRBV25-1 combines with J gene TRBJ1-1; TRBD1 matches 8 bases. Trimming cost V 5 bases and J 1 base; bases outside gene matches: 6. The germline CDR1 and CDR2 sequences are MGHDK and SYGVNS. This CDR3 has 15 amino acids. The CDR3 bases are TGTGCCAGCAGTCCTGACAGGGGCTGGAACACTGAAGCTTTCTTT. Its protein product is CASSPDRGWNTEAFF.

J is TRBJ2-1 and V is TRBV9; maybe TRBD2 (6 bases). Germline-derived CDR1 and CDR2 are SGDLS and YYNGEE. The V and J ends lost 0 bases and 2 bases respectively, with 12 bases between them. The CDR3 runs to 16 residues. CDR3 sequence: CASSVASSGAYNEQFF. The CDR3 coding sequence is TGTGCCAGCAGCGTAGCAAGTAGCGGAGCCTACAATGAGCAGTTCTTC.

This chain connects TRBV19 to TRBJ2-5, with D unclear. Germline lookup yields CDR1 LNHDA and CDR2 SQIVND (reference sequence). The CDR3 spans 14 residues. V dropped 2 bases and J dropped 2 bases, with 9 bases sitting between them. The CDR3 region has the DNA TGTGCCAGTAGTATATCTACCGTACAAGAGACCCAGTACTTC. As protein: CASSISTVQETQYF.

The chain links TRBV7-9 to TRBJ2-2; D is undetermined. CDR3 length: 14 residues. Germline CDR1 reads SEHNR; CDR2 reads FQNEAQ (reference sequence). With 5 bases removed from V and 1 base from J, the gap between germline ends came to 8 bases. CDR3 coding DNA: TGTGCCAGCAGCCCCTACCTGAACACCGGGGAGCTGTTTTTT. Translating it yields CASSPYLNTGELFF.

The gene calls are TRBV15 and TRBJ2-2; D gene unclear. CDR3 length: 15 amino acids. The V gene lost 0 bases and the J gene lost 6 bases, with 11 bases spanning the gap. CDR1 is LNHNV and CDR2 is YYDKDF in the germline V gene (reference sequence). Here the CDR3 DNA reads TGTGCCACCAGCAGAGATTACGGTTCGGCCGGGGAGCTGTTTTTT. This sequence encodes CATSRDYGSAGELFF.